The entry that follows covers one T cell receptor beta chain sequence. Its specificity is not known. CDR3 length: 16 amino acids. The V segment lost 4 bases and the J segment 3 bases; nucleotides outside the gene matches: 8. CDR1 LNHDA and CDR2 SQIVND come from the germline V gene (reference sequence). The data derive from a study of shared clonotypes between healthy human individuals. Several immunoSEQ 96-well plates shared each subset's DNA, each plate a replicate. Profiled with immunoSEQ multiplex PCR; TCRdb holds only in-frame clones, not every one. The sample yields over 2,000,000 clones, 93% seen once. CD45RO-negative, CCR7-selected cells formed the naive CD8 fraction, which excluded terminally differentiated effector memory CD45RA+ cells. Findings and caveats of the study: Memory subsets generally showed smaller estimated richness than naive subsets did.

The rearrangement links TRBV19 to TRBJ2-1; 8 nucleotides line up with TRBD2. The sequencing input was naive CD8+ T cells from PBMCs. The sequence derives from a man aged 18 to 29 in good health. Some clones in this sample may be carry-over from other donors' samples. The CDR3 coding sequence is TGTGCCAGTAGTACCCCGGGACTAGGTCTCTACAATGAGCAGTTCTTC. This sequence encodes CASSTPGLGLYNEQFF. The variable domain in full, with the rest retrieved from reference TRBV19 and TRBJ2-1, is DGGITQSPKYLFRKEGQNVTLSCEQNLNHDAMYWYRQDPGQGLRLIYYSQIVNDFQKGDIAEGYSVSREKKESFPLTVTSAQKNPTAFYLCASSTPGLGLYNEQFFGPGTRLTVL.